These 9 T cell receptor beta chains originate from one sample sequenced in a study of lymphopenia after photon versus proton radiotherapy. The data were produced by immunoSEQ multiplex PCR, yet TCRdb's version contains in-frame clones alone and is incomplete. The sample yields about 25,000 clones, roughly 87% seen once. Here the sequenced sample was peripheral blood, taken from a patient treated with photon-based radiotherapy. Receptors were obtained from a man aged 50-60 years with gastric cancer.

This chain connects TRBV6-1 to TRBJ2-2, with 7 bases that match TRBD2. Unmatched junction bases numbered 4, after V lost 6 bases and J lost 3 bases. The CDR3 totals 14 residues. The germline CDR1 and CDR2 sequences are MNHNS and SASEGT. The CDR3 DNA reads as TGTGCCAGCAGGATGCGGGGGTACACCGGGGAGCTGTTTTTT. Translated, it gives CASRMRGYTGELFF.

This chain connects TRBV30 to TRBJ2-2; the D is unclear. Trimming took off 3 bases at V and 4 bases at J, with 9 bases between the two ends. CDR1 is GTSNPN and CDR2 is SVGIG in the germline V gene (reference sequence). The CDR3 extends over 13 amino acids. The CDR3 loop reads CAWRTQGTGELFF. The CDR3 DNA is TGTGCCTGGAGAACCCAAGGCACCGGGGAGCTGTTTTTT.

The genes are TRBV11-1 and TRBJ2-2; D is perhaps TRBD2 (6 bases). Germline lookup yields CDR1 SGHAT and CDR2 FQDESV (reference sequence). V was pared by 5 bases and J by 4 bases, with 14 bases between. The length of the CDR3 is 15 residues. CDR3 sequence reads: CASSHRLGGTGELFF. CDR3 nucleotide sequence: TGTGCCAGCAGCCATAGACTAGGCGGCACCGGGGAGCTGTTTTTT.

The CDR3 reads CASSLPQETQYF. The CDR3, as DNA: TGCGCCAGCAGCTTACCTCAAGAGACCCAGTACTTC. V usage is TRBV5-1 and J usage is TRBJ2-5; D gene uncertain. Germline CDR1 SGHRS, CDR2 YFSETQ. CDR3 length equals 12 residues. Deletions cut 2 bases from V and 2 bases from J, with 4 bases between.

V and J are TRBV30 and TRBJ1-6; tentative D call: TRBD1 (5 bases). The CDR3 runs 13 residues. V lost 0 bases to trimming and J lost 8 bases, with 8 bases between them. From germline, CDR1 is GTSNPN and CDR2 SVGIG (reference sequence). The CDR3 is CAWSVGGDSPLHF. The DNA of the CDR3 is TGTGCCTGGAGTGTGGGGGGGGATTCACCCCTCCACTTT.

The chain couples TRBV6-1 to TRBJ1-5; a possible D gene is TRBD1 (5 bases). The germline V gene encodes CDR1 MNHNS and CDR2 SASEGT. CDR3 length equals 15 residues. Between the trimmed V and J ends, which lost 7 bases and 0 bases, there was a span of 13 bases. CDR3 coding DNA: TGTGCCAGCACCCGGGGGGACCTTAGCAATCAGCCCCAGCATTTT. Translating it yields CASTRGDLSNQPQHF.

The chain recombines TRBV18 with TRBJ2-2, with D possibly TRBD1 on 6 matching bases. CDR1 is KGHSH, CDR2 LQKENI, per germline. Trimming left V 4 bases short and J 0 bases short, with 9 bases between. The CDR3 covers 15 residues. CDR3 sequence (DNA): TGTGCCAGCTCACTTACAGGGCCGAACACCGGGGAGCTGTTTTTT. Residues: CASSLTGPNTGELFF.

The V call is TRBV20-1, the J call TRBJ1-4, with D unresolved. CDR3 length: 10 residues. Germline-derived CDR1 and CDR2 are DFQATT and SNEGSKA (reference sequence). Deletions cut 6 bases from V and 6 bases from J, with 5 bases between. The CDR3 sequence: CSAYHEKLFF. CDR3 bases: TGCAGTGCGTACCATGAAAAACTGTTTTTT.

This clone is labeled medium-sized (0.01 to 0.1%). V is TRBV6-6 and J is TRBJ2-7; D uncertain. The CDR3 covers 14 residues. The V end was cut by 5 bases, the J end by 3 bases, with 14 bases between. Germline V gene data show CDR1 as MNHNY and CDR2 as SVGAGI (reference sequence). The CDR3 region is CASSPGPDRYEQYF. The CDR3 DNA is TGTGCCAGCAGTCCTGGGCCTGACCGCTACGAGCAGTACTTC.